The 12 T cell receptor beta chains given below trace back to one sample, sequenced in a study of blood T cell repertoires in COVID-19. Generated by immunoSEQ multiplex PCR, the TCRdb table keeps only in-frame clones and is missing some. The sample holds 100,000 or so clones, about 88% seen once. What was sequenced was peripheral blood. Receptors were obtained from a woman aged 60-70 years with acute or convalescent COVID-19.

This chain links TRBV24-1 with TRBJ2-2, with TRBD1 matching over 7 bases. V was pared by 5 bases and J by 6 bases, with 5 bases of the junction left unmatched. Germline V CDR1 and CDR2: KGHDR, SFDVKD. CDR3 size: 14 residues. The CDR3 here is CATSGAGGSGELFF. The CDR3 DNA sequence: TGTGCCACCAGTGGGGCAGGGGGATCCGGGGAGCTGTTTTTT.

Written as DNA, the CDR3 is TGTGCAAGTCCCGACAGGCGCTCCTACGAGCAGTACTTC. Translated, it gives CASPDRRSYEQYF. This chain uses TRBV12-2 with TRBJ2-7; TRBD1, the table's D call, was not compared with the DNA. TRBV12-2 is classified as a pseudogene. This CDR3 comprises 13 residues.

The rearrangement uses TRBV4-1 and TRBJ1-6; 7 nucleotides align to TRBD1. With 0 bases clipped from V and 10 bases from J, the junction kept 6 bases outside the gene matches. Germline V gene data show CDR1 as MGHRA and CDR2 as YSYEKL. This CDR3 has 15 residues. The CDR3 here is CASSQDPGGYSPLHF. The CDR3 DNA is TGCGCCAGCAGCCAAGATCCAGGGGGTTACTCACCCCTCCACTTT.

The chain employs TRBV5-1 and TRBJ1-1; 8 positions agree with TRBD1. The V gene's germline CDR1 is SGHRS and CDR2 YFSETQ. V lost 4 bases and J lost 4; bases outside the gene matches: 6. The CDR3 consists of 14 residues. The CDR3 is CASSPDRAVTEAFF. For the CDR3, the DNA is TGCGCCAGCAGCCCGGACAGGGCCGTCACTGAAGCTTTCTTT.

The chain carries TRBV30 and TRBJ2-3; 8 nucleotides agree with TRBD2. Unmatched junction bases numbered 8, after V lost 3 bases and J lost 9 bases. The germline CDR1 and CDR2 sequences are GTSNPN and SVGIG (reference sequence). The CDR3 totals 13 residues. The CDR3 DNA is TGTGCCTGGAGGGCTAGCGGGCTCCGAACGCAGTATTTT. Protein sequence: CAWRASGLRTQYF.

The chain couples TRBV11-3 to TRBJ2-5, with D maybe TRBD1 (5 bases). Trimming took 6 bases from V and 5 from J, leaving 16 bases between them. The germline V gene encodes CDR1 SGHNT and CDR2 YENEEA. This CDR3 comprises 14 residues. This CDR3 reads CASSRGLVRETQYF. The CDR3 DNA reads as TGTGCCAGCAGTAGGGGCCTAGTGCGGGAGACCCAGTACTTC. The variable domain in full, completed from reference TRBV11-3 and TRBJ2-5, reads EAGVVQSPRYKIIEKKQPVAFWCNPISGHNTLYWYLQNLGQGPELLIRYENEEAVDDSQLPKDRFSAERLKGVDSTLKIQPAELGDSAVYLCASSRGLVRETQYFGPGTRLLVL.

This clone was counted at least ten times. The V gene is TRBV6-5, the J gene TRBJ2-1, with TRBD1 matching over 10 bases. Germline V CDR1 and CDR2: MNHEY, SVGAGI. This CDR3 spans 15 amino acids. V lost 2 bases and J lost 7; bases outside the gene matches: 5. The CDR3 reads CASSYPGTGVNEQFF. The CDR3, as DNA: TGTGCCAGCAGTTACCCCGGGACAGGGGTAAATGAGCAGTTCTTC.

The rearrangement uses TRBV2 and TRBJ1-5; tentative D call: TRBD1 (6 bases). Germline lookup yields CDR1 SNHLY and CDR2 FYNNEI. The CDR3 loop spans 16 amino acids. V lost 4 bases and J lost 0, with 13 bases in between. CDR3 in amino acids: CASSVSGASSNQPQHF. The CDR3 region has the DNA TGTGCCAGCAGTGTTTCAGGGGCCTCTAGCAATCAGCCCCAGCATTTT.

This chain connects TRBV2 to TRBJ1-1, with a tentative D call TRBD1 (5 bases). Between the trimmed V and J ends, which lost 7 bases and 0 bases, there was a span of 6 bases. The CDR3 is 12 residues long. CDR1 is SNHLY and CDR2 is FYNNEI in the germline V gene. The CDR3: CASKGLNTEAFF. The CDR3 region has the DNA TGTGCCAGCAAGGGGCTGAACACTGAAGCTTTCTTT.

V usage is TRBV7-2 and J usage is TRBJ2-3; 9 nucleotides line up with TRBD2. Losses at the gene ends were 4 bases for V and 3 bases for J; bases not matched to a gene: 8. Germline V lookup: CDR1 SGHTA, CDR2 FQGNSA. The length of the CDR3 is 16 residues. CDR3 region: CASSSSPSGVTDTQYF. For the CDR3, the DNA is TGTGCCAGCAGCTCCTCACCTAGCGGGGTGACAGATACGCAGTATTTT.

The rearrangement uses TRBV7-6 and TRBJ1-4, with 10 bases that match TRBD1. Unmatched junction bases numbered 3, after V lost 3 bases and J lost 5 bases. Germline V CDR1 and CDR2: SGHVS, FNYEAQ. The CDR3 consists of 15 residues. The CDR3: CASSFGTGENEKLFF. The CDR3 nucleotides are TGTGCCAGCAGCTTTGGGACAGGGGAAAATGAAAAACTGTTTTTT. The full variable domain, its missing parts supplied by reference TRBV7-6 and TRBJ1-4, is GAGVSQSPRYKVTKRGQDVALRCDPISGHVSLYWYRQALGQGPEFLTYFNYEAQQDKSGLPNDRFSAERPEGSISTLTIQRTEQRDSAMYRCASSFGTGENEKLFFGSGTQLSVL.

The rearrangement uses TRBV6-6 and TRBJ1-1, with a weak D call TRBD1 (6 bases). The V and J ends lost 0 bases and 3 bases respectively, with 14 bases between them. This CDR3 has 16 residues. The germline gives CDR1 MNHNY, CDR2 SVGAGI (reference sequence). CDR3 nucleotide sequence: TGTGCCAGCAGTTACTCCCCCGGACAGATTTACACTGAAGCTTTCTTT. Amino acid sequence: CASSYSPGQIYTEAFF.